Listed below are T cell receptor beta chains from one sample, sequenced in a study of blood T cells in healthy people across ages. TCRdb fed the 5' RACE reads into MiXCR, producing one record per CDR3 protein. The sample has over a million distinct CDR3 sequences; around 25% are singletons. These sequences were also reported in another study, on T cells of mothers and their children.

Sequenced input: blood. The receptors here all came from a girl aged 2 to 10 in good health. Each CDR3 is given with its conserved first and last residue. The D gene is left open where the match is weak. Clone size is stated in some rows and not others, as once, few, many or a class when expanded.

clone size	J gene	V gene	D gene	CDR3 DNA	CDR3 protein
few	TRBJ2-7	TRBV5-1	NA	TGCGCCAGCAGCTTGGAGGCAGGGTACTACGAGCAGTACTTC	CASSLEAGYYEQYF
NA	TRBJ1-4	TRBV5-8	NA	TGTGCCAGCAGCTTGGAGCACCACGGGGCAGGGAGAAAACTGTTTTTT	CASSLEHHGAGRKLFF
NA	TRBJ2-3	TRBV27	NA	TGTGCCAGCAGTCTAGGGCTCTATAGCACAGATACGCAGTATTTT	CASSLGLYSTDTQYF
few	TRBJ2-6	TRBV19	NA	TGTGCCAGTAGTTTGACGGCGGGAGGGGCCAACGTCCTGACTTTC	CASSLTAGGANVLTF
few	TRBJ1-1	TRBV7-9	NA	TGTGCCAGCAGCTTATGGGGGAGTCCTGAAGCTTTCTTT	CASSLWGSPEAFF
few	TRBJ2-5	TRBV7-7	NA	TGTGCTAGCAGCTCCGAGGTGGGAGGCGGGGAGACCCAGTACTTC	CASSSEVGGGETQYF
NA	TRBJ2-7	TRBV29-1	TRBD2	TGCAGCTTCCAAGCGGGGGGCGGCGAGCAGTACTTC	CSFQAGGGEQYF
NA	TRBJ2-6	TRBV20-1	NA	TGCAGTGCTACCGGACAGTCTAAGGCTTTC	CSATGQSKAF
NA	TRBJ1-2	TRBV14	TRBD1	TGTGCCAGCAGCATTGACAGGGAATATGGCTACACCTTC	CASSIDREYGYTF
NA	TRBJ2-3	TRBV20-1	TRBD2	TGCAGTGCTATTCTTACTAGCGGGAGAGCAGATACGCAGTATTTT	CSAILTSGRADTQYF
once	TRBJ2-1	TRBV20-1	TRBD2	TGCAGTGCTAGAAGGACTAGCGGGTATGAGCAGTTCTTC	CSARRTSGYEQFF
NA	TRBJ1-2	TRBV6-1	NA	TGTGCCAGCAGTGAGAGGGGGTCGGGGGGGATCTATGGCTACACCTTC	CASSERGSGGIYGYTF
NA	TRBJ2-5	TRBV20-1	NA	TGCAGTGCTAGACAGGACAGCTCGCAAGAGACCCAGTACTTC	CSARQDSSQETQYF
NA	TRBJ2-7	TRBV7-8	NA	TGTGCCAGCAGCTTAGGTCAATGGGGGGACGGGAAGAACGAGCAGTACTTC	CASSLGQWGDGKNEQYF
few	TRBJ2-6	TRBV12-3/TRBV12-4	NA	TGTGCCAGCAGTTTAGACAGTCCTGGGGCCAACGTCCTGACTTTC	CASSLDSPGANVLTF
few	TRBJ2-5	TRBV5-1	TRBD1	TGCGCCAGCAGCTTGGAGGGGACAGGGTCGGAGACCCAGTACTTC	CASSLEGTGSETQYF
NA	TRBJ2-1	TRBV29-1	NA	TGCAGCGTAGAAGACGGCTACAATGAGCAGTTCTTC	CSVEDGYNEQFF
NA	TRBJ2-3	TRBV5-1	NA	TGCGCCAGCAGCTTGTATGGACAGCACACAGATACGCAGTATTTT	CASSLYGQHTDTQYF
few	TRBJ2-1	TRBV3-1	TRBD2	TGTGCCAGCAGCCAGGTTGGCTCCCAGCGGGGACAGTTCTTC	CASSQVGSQRGQFF
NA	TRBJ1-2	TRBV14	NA	TGTGCCAGCAGCCTCCAGGACAACTATGGCTACACCTTC	CASSLQDNYGYTF